This T cell receptor (beta chain) was profiled in a study of identical twins. This clonotype was detected ten times or more. This CDR3 has 16 amino acids. The V and J ends lost 2 bases and 0 bases respectively, with 12 bases between them. Per the germline V gene, CDR1 is MNHEY and CDR2 is SMNVEV (reference sequence). TCRdb reprocessed the 5' RACE reads with MiXCR, giving one entry per CDR3 protein. Of around 1.7 million distinct CDR3 sequences in the sample, about 32% were seen once. This TCR was sampled from a newborn girl in good health. The chain uses TRBV27 and TRBJ2-3; D may be TRBD2 (6 bases). The sample taken for sequencing was cord blood. In DNA, the CDR3 is TGTGCCAGCAGTTTAAGGTCCAGCGGGAGCACAGATACGCAGTATTTT. It encodes CASSLRSSGSTDTQYF.